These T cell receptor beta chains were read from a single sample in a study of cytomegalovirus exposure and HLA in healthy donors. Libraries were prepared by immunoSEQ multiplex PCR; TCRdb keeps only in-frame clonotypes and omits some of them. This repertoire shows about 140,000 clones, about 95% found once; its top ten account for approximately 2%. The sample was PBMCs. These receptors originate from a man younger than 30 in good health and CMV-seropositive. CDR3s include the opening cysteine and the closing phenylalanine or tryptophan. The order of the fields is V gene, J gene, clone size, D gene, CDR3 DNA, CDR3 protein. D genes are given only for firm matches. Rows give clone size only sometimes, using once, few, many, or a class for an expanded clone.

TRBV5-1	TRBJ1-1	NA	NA	TGCGCCAGCACCCAAGACAGGATGAACACTGAAGCTTTCTTT	CASTQDRMNTEAFF
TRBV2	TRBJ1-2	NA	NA	TGTGCCAGTGAAGGGGTAGATTTTGCCGACTATGGCTACACCTTC	CASEGVDFADYGYTF
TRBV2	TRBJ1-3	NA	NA	TGTGCCAGCAGTGAAGACGGGGTAGGAAACACCATATATTTT	CASSEDGVGNTIYF
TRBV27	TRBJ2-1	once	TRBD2	TGTGCCAGCAGTTTGGGCGGGGGATACAATGAGCAGTTCTTC	CASSLGGGYNEQFF
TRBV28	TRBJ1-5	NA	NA	TGTGCCAGCAGTTCGGGGTTCTACAGCGGTCAGCCCCAGCATTTT	CASSSGFYSGQPQHF
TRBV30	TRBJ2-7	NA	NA	TGTGCCTGGGGGCAGGGAATCTACGAGCAGTACTTC	CAWGQGIYEQYF
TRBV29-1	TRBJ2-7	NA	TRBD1	TGCAGCGTTGAATTGGTTGCAGGGGGTAGAGAGCAGTACTTC	CSVELVAGGREQYF
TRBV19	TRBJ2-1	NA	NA	TGTGCCAGTAGCCCGCGCAGGTTGTCCGATGAGCAGTTCTTC	CASSPRRLSDEQFF
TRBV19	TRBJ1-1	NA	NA	TGTGCCAGTAGTACGGAAGAAGGGAGTGGCACTGAAGCTTTCTTT	CASSTEEGSGTEAFF
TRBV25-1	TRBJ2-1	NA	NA	TGTGCCAGCAGTGAATCGTACAATGAGCAGTTCTTC	CASSESYNEQFF
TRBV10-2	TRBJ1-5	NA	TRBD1	TGCGCCAGTACACAGGGGAATGGCAATCAGCCCCAGCATTTT	CASTQGNGNQPQHF
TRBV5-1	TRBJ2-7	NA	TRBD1	TGCGCCAGCAGCTTCACAGGGGGCTACGAGCAGTACTTC	CASSFTGGYEQYF
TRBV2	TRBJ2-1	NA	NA	TGTGCCAGTCAACAGGGCTATGAGCAGTTCTTC	CASQQGYEQFF
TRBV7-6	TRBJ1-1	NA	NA	TGTGCCAGCAGCTCGGACACAATGAACACTGAAGCTTTCTTT	CASSSDTMNTEAFF
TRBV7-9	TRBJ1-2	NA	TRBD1	TGTGCCAGCAGCTCCATCAACCGGGACAGGGGGACCCTCAACTATGGCTACACCTTC	CASSSINRDRGTLNYGYTF
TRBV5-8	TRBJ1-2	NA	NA	TGTGCCAGCAGCTTTACAGCCAATTTCTATGGCTACACCTTC	CASSFTANFYGYTF
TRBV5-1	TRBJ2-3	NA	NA	TGCGCCAGCAGCTCTGGGGGGAGATCCACAGATACGCAGTATTTT	CASSSGGRSTDTQYF
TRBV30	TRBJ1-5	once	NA	TGTGCCTGGAGTCCTTCGGGCAATCAGCCCCAGCATTTT	CAWSPSGNQPQHF
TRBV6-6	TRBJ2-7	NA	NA	TGTGCCAGCAGTTACCGGGACTTTAGGGAGCAGTACTTC	CASSYRDFREQYF
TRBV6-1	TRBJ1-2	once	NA	TGTGCCAGCAGTGAAGAAGTTGGGAGCGAAATCTATGGCTACACCTTC	CASSEEVGSEIYGYTF
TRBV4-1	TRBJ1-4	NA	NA	TGCGCCAGCAGCCAACAACCCGCGGTACTGGGTGAAAAACTGTTTTTT	CASSQQPAVLGEKLFF
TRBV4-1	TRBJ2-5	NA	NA	TGCGCCAGCAGCCAAGAGCGTATCACAGGGTTGACCCAGTACTTC	CASSQERITGLTQYF
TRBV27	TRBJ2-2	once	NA	TGTGCCAGCAGTTTATTTGGGGTCGGGGCCGGGGAGCTGTTTTTT	CASSLFGVGAGELFF
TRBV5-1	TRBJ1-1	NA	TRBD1	TGCGCCAGCAGCTTGGCCGGGCAGGGGGACACTGAAGCTTTCTTT	CASSLAGQGDTEAFF
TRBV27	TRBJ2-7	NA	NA	TGTGCCAGCAGTTTAGGGCCAGTACTCTACGAGCAGTACTTC	CASSLGPVLYEQYF
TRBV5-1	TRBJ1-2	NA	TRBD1	TGCGCCAGCAGTCCCGACAGGGACCTCATCTATGGCTACACCTTC	CASSPDRDLIYGYTF
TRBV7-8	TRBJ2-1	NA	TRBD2	TGTGCCAGCAGCGCGCGGACTAGCTTAGTTGGCAATGAGCAGTTCTTC	CASSARTSLVGNEQFF
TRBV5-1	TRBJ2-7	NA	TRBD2	TGCGCCAGCAGCTTGGGACTAGCGGTCGAGCAGTACTTC	CASSLGLAVEQYF
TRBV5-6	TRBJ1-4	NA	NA	TGTGCCAGCAACCCGGGGACAAATAATGAAAAACTGTTTTTT	CASNPGTNNEKLFF
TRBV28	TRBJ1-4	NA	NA	TGTGCCAGCAGTTTGCGGGCGTCTAATGAAAAACTGTTTTTT	CASSLRASNEKLFF
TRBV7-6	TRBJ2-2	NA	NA	TGTGCCAGCAGTTCGGACACCGCCGATGGGACCGGGGAGCTGTTTTTT	CASSSDTADGTGELFF
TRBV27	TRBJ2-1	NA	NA	TGTGCCAGCAGTCCCGAGTTGAGGGGGTTAGGAGAGCAGTTCTTC	CASSPELRGLGEQFF
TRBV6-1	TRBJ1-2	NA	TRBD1	TGTGCCAGCAGTGTAAGGGGGCCCTATGGCTACACCTTC	CASSVRGPYGYTF
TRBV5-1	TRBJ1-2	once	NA	TGCGCCAGCAGCTTGCGGACAGCGGATGGCTACACCTTC	CASSLRTADGYTF
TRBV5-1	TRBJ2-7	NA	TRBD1	TGCGCCAGCAGCTTGGGGGACAGGGGCGAGCAGTACTTC	CASSLGDRGEQYF
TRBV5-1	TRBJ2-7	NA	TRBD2	TGCGCCAGCAGCTCGCGGGGGGAGGAGTACGAGCAGTACTTC	CASSSRGEEYEQYF
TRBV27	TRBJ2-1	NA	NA	TGTGCCAGCAGTTCCGGGACTTCTGATGAGCAGTTCTTC	CASSSGTSDEQFF
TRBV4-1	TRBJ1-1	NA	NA	TGCGCCAGCAGCCAAGCCCCCCCCCTTGGCATGAACACTGAAGCTTTCTTT	CASSQAPPLGMNTEAFF
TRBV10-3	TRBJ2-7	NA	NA	TGTGCCATCAGTGCGGGCAGGGCCTACGAGCAGTACTTC	CAISAGRAYEQYF
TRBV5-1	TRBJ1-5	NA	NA	TGCGCCAGCAGCTTGTTGGGAGGGCAGCCCCAGCATTTT	CASSLLGGQPQHF
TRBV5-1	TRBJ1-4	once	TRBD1	TGCGCCAGCAGCAAGGACAGGGGAGAGGAAAAACTGTTTTTT	CASSKDRGEEKLFF